The source of this T cell receptor (beta chain) is a study of cytomegalovirus exposure and HLA in healthy donors. The V end was cut by 3 bases, the J end by 4 bases, with 9 bases between. The CDR3 extends over 13 amino acids. From germline, CDR1 is LNHNV and CDR2 YYDKDF (reference sequence). The PCR employed 60 Vbeta primers together with 13 Jbeta primers. Some clones are missing from TCRdb's copy, which holds only in-frame ones; the method was immunoSEQ multiplex PCR. The table lists 150,000 or so clones, over 60% of them singletons. This clone is a singleton in its sample. The sequenced sample consisted of PBMCs. This rearrangement joins TRBV15 to TRBJ1-2, with D possibly being TRBD1 (5 bases). The source is a man aged 50-59 years in good health and CMV-seropositive. CDR3 sequence: CATSRQGVYGYTF. DNA of the CDR3: TGTGCCACCAGCAGGCAAGGGGTCTATGGCTACACCTTC. Based on the CDR3 plus reference TRBV15 and TRBJ1-2, the full variable domain is DAMVIQNPRYQVTQFGKPVTLSCSQTLNHNVMYWYQQKSSQAPKLLFHYYDKDFNNEADTPDNFQSRRPNTSFCFLDIRSPGLGDTAMYLCATSRQGVYGYTFGSGTRLTVV.